Presented here are 20 T cell receptor beta chains from one specimen sequenced in a study of cytomegalovirus exposure and HLA in healthy donors. PCR involved 60 Vbeta and 13 Jbeta primers. Only in-frame clones appear in the TCRdb table, and some are missing; sequencing was by immunoSEQ multiplex PCR. The table shows roughly 180,000 clones, with roughly 75% occurring only once. The sequencing input was PBMCs. The receptors stem from a woman between 40 and 50 years old in good health and CMV-seropositive.

V and J are TRBV19 and TRBJ2-1, with 8 bases aligning to TRBD2. The J segment lost 9 bases and the V segment lost 6 bases, leaving 13 bases of the junction unmatched. The CDR3 is 15 residues long. Germline values: CDR1 LNHDA, CDR2 SQIVND (reference sequence). The CDR3 sequence: CASRSGRAGVSEQFF. Here the CDR3 DNA reads TGTGCCAGTAGGTCCGGGAGGGCCGGGGTGAGTGAGCAGTTCTTC.

Points on this clone: The sample has other DNA sequences that encode this CDR3 too. The chain recombines TRBV6-5 with TRBJ1-2, with 12 bases aligning to TRBD1. Unmatched junction bases numbered 3, after V lost 5 bases and J lost 8 bases. Germline loops: CDR1 MNHEY, CDR2 SVGAGI. This CDR3 is 13 amino acids long. The DNA for the CDR3 is TGTGCCAGCAGTCCCGGGACAGGGGGCGGCTACACCTTC. Protein sequence: CASSPGTGGGYTF.

The chain combines TRBV27 with TRBJ2-3, with D possibly TRBD1 on 5 matching bases. The CDR3 consists of 16 residues. CDR1 MNHEY and CDR2 SMNVEV come from the germline V gene (reference sequence). V was cut by 7 bases and J by 0 bases, with 17 bases left in between. The CDR3 protein is CASTPTPRASTDTQYF. The CDR3 bases are TGTGCCAGCACCCCAACCCCCAGGGCGAGCACAGATACGCAGTATTTT.

This clone was picked up a small number of times. This chain joins TRBV28 and TRBJ1-1; D gene ambiguous. V dropped 5 bases and J dropped 1 base, with 8 bases sitting between them. Germline lookup yields CDR1 MDHEN and CDR2 SYDVKM. The CDR3 covers 13 residues. CDR3 coding DNA: TGTGCCAGCAGTCCGCGGGCGAACACTGAAGCTTTCTTT. It encodes CASSPRANTEAFF.

This clone was recorded a few times. The chain couples TRBV2 to TRBJ2-7; D is uncertain. Germline V gene lookup returns CDR1 SNHLY and CDR2 FYNNEI. V was trimmed by 3 bases and J by 3 bases, leaving 27 bases between them. The CDR3 loop spans 19 amino acids. DNA for the CDR3: TGTGCCAGCAGTGAGCAGGTGTCTGTCGTTGGAAGGATCAACTACGAGCAGTACTTC. Its protein product is CASSEQVSVVGRINYEQYF.

V and J are TRBV7-2 and TRBJ2-7; TRBD2 agrees at 12 bases. The V gene's germline CDR1 is SGHTA and CDR2 FQGNSA. V was clipped by 2 bases and J by 7 bases; unmatched bases: 6. The CDR3 contains 15 residues. The CDR3 sequence: CASSLLAGGPQEQYF. The CDR3 DNA reads TGTGCCAGCAGCTTACTAGCGGGAGGGCCGCAAGAGCAGTACTTC.

For this clone: At the DNA level, this CDR3 is encoded by other sequences in the same sample as well. The rearrangement joins TRBV5-1 to TRBJ2-1; 7 bases are a match to TRBD2. With V trimmed by 0 bases and J by 3 bases, 3 bases remained unmatched. Germline V lookup: CDR1 SGHRS, CDR2 YFSETQ. The CDR3 consists of 15 residues. CDR3: CASSLGGGSYNEQFF. CDR3 nucleotides: TGCGCCAGCAGCTTGGGGGGCGGGAGCTACAATGAGCAGTTCTTC.

The chain employs TRBV13 and TRBJ2-5; D is possibly TRBD1 (5 bases). V was cut by 2 bases and J by 3 bases, with 7 bases left in between. The CDR3 is 13 residues long. The germline V gene encodes CDR1 PRHDT and CDR2 FYEKMQ (reference sequence). The CDR3 loop reads CASSLRGEETQYF. The DNA of the CDR3 is TGTGCCAGCAGCTTAAGGGGTGAAGAGACCCAGTACTTC.

This clone appeared a few times. The chain employs TRBV7-9 and TRBJ2-5; 9 positions match TRBD1. The germline CDR1 and CDR2 sequences are SEHNR and FQNEAQ (reference sequence). The CDR3 consists of 13 residues. V was pared by 5 bases and J by 6 bases, with 4 bases of the junction left unmatched. Here the CDR3 reads CASSQQGAKTQYF. For the CDR3, the DNA is TGTGCCAGCAGCCAACAGGGGGCAAAGACCCAGTACTTC.

The rearrangement uses TRBV5-4 and TRBJ2-2, with 7 positions matching TRBD1. Trimming took 4 bases from V and 4 from J; bases not matched to a gene: 13. The CDR3 totals 17 residues. The germline V gene has CDR1 SGHNT and CDR2 YYREEE (reference sequence). The CDR3: CASSAGTAKRGTGELFF. As DNA, the CDR3 is TGTGCCAGCAGCGCCGGGACAGCCAAAAGGGGCACCGGGGAGCTGTTTTTT. The variable domain in full, completed from reference TRBV5-4 and TRBJ2-2, reads ETGVTQSPTHLIKTRGQQVTLRCSSQSGHNTVSWYQQALGQGPQFIFQYYREEENGRGNFPPRFSGLQFPNYSSELNVNALELDDSALYLCASSAGTAKRGTGELFFGEGSRLTVL.

This chain joins TRBV15 and TRBJ1-6, with TRBD1 matching over 10 bases. This CDR3 has 15 residues. CDR1 is LNHNV, CDR2 YYDKDF, per germline (reference sequence). V lost 5 bases and J lost 7; bases outside the gene matches: 5. The CDR3 nucleotides are TGTGCCACCAGCTCGAGGGACAGGGGAAATTCACCCCTCCACTTT. This gives the protein CATSSRDRGNSPLHF.

The chain combines TRBV7-8 with TRBJ2-3; 7 nucleotides line up with TRBD2. Per the germline V gene, CDR1 is SGHVS and CDR2 is FQNEAQ. V dropped 5 bases and J dropped 3; count of bases not matched to a gene: 8. The CDR3 runs to 15 residues. The DNA of the CDR3 is TGTGCCAGCAGCCTTACTAGCGCCCGTACAGATACGCAGTATTTT. This gives the protein CASSLTSARTDTQYF.

The J gene is TRBJ1-1, the V gene TRBV20-1; D is uncertain. The germline V gene has CDR1 DFQATT and CDR2 SNEGSKA (reference sequence). Trimming stripped 7 bases from V and 6 bases from J, with 6 bases between. The CDR3 has 9 residues. In DNA form, the CDR3 reads TGCAGTGTCAAGCCTGAAGCTTTCTTT. The encoded protein is CSVKPEAFF.

Of note for this clone: One end of the junction varies from germline; a read error may be responsible. The V and J genes are TRBV7-7 and TRBJ2-2; 10 positions match TRBD2. The length of the CDR3 is 15 residues. Germline assignment: CDR1 SSHAT and CDR2 FNYEAQ (reference sequence). This CDR3 is CASSSSGSSTGELFF. The CDR3 DNA follows: TGTGCTAGCAGCTCTAGCGGGAGCTCGACCGGGGAGCTGTTTTTT. Combining the CDR3 with reference TRBV7-7 and TRBJ2-2 gives the whole variable domain GAGVSQSPRYKVTKRGQDVTLRCDPISSHATLYWYQQALGQGPEFLTYFNYEAQPDKSGLPSDRFSAERPEGSISTLTIQRTEQRDSAMYRCASSSSGSSTGELFFGEGSRLTVL.

The rearrangement joins TRBV29-1 to TRBJ2-5; 9 bases fit TRBD1. In germline, CDR1 is SQVTM, CDR2 ANQGSEA. V shed 6 bases, J shed 3 bases, and the junction held 14 bases outside the gene matches. The CDR3 spans 16 residues. The CDR3 region has the DNA TGCAGCGTACTAAGGACAGGGGCTCTCGTGAAAGAGACCCAGTACTTC. The encoded protein is CSVLRTGALVKETQYF.

The chain employs TRBV6-1 and TRBJ2-3; 16 positions match TRBD2. The V and J ends lost 4 bases and 2 bases, in that order; junction bases with no gene match: 12. The CDR3 consists of 20 residues. Per germline, CDR1 MNHNS and CDR2 SASEGT. The CDR3 loop reads CASSVVPGLAGGSYTDTQYF. CDR3 coding DNA: TGTGCCAGCAGTGTTGTGCCGGGACTAGCGGGAGGGAGCTACACAGATACGCAGTATTTT.

This clone has only one observation. This rearrangement joins TRBV14 to TRBJ1-2; D uncertain. Germline CDR1 reads SGHDN; CDR2 reads FVKESK. This CDR3 spans 13 amino acids. Trimming stripped 4 bases from V and 8 bases from J, with 14 bases between. The DNA for the CDR3 is TGTGCCAGCAGCCCCGTGAGAGTTCAAGGCTACACCTTC. Its translation: CASSPVRVQGYTF. Complete variable domain (other parts from reference TRBV14 and TRBJ1-2): EAGVTQFPSHSVIEKGQTVTLRCDPISGHDNLYWYRRVMGKEIKFLLHFVKESKQDESGMPNNRFLAERTGGTYSTLKVQPAELEDSGVYFCASSPVRVQGYTFGSGTRLTVV.

This chain uses TRBV11-1 with TRBJ1-1; TRBD1 is a possible D gene (6 bases). This CDR3 has 15 amino acids. Germline CDR1 SGHAT, CDR2 FQDESV (reference sequence). Trimming stripped 2 bases from V and 1 base from J, with 11 bases between. The CDR3 DNA follows: TGTGCCAGCAGCTTAATGAGGGGACAGAACACTGAAGCTTTCTTT. Its protein product is CASSLMRGQNTEAFF.

The rearrangement joins TRBV7-9 to TRBJ1-2; D is undetermined. Deletions cut 5 bases from V and 3 bases from J, with 13 bases between. The CDR3 has 14 residues. The V gene's germline CDR1 is SEHNR and CDR2 FQNEAQ (reference sequence). The CDR3 coding sequence is TGTGCCAGCAGCCGCGGGGAGGGCTACTATGGCTACACCTTC. This codes for CASSRGEGYYGYTF.

The chain couples TRBV7-9 to TRBJ2-2; D is unclear. Looked up from germline, CDR1 is SEHNR and CDR2 is FQNEAQ (reference sequence). Trimming left V 10 bases short and J 3 bases short, with 6 bases between. This CDR3 is 11 amino acids long. The CDR3 DNA reads as TGTGCCACTATACACACCGGGGAGCTGTTTTTT. Its translation: CATIHTGELFF.